This record concerns one T cell receptor (beta chain) sequence. As yet, its antigen is unknown. It was with 60 Vbeta and 13 Jbeta primers that the PCR ran. The repertoire was sequenced with immunoSEQ multiplex PCR; TCRdb's copy has only in-frame clones and lacks some. Among 120,000 or so clones listed, over 65% were seen once. The data derive from a study of cytomegalovirus exposure and HLA in healthy donors. Looking at the study overall: Membership in the Caucasian-associated ancestry cluster was found for about 80% of roughly 360 genotyped donors.

Whole-study findings and limits: Presence/absence analyses assumed roughly uniform sequencing depth across donors. Earlier analysis yielded a pattern in which most TCR beta V segments were productive about 90% or about 30% of the time. Within a later analysis, the majority of CMV-associated TCR beta chains appeared HLA-restricted.

The CDR3 has 18 amino acids. V usage is TRBV21-1 and J usage is TRBJ2-4; TRBD2 was called by the table and not checked on the DNA. TRBV21-1 counts as a pseudogene. The sample was PBMCs. The receptor's source is a young man in good health and CMV-seropositive. The DNA for the CDR3 is TGTGCCAGCAGCAACCGGACTAGCGGGGTTCTAGCCAAAAACATTCAGTACTTC. It codes for CASSNRTSGVLAKNIQYF.